This T cell receptor (beta chain) was identified during a study of vaccination and CD4 T cells after COVID-19. Across the whole study: Samples were taken after vaccination, a median of roughly 65 days after dose two, with a range of 14 to 241. General study results and limits: Going from about 22 to 38, median SARS-CoV-2-reactive clonotypes did not rise significantly.

Of note for this clonotype: Its antigen is unknown.

The sample's treatment: approximately nine-day PBMC culture with coronavirus spike peptide pools or control peptides (ViraFEST assay). Positive SARS-CoV-2 PCR tests in convalescent patients dated from March to December 2020, pre-Alpha, Beta and Delta. Half of the medium was exchanged for fresh IL-2 medium, first on day 3 and then on day 7. With 10 bases removed from V and 3 bases from J, the gap between germline ends came to 21 bases. CDR1 and CDR2 from the germline V gene are WNHNN and SYGVQD (reference sequence). CDR3 size: 15 residues. Sequenced with the Oncomine TCR Beta short-read assay was DNA taken from cultured CD4+ T cells. TCRdb reprocessed the PCR reads with MiXCR, giving one entry per CDR3 protein. The sample has 20,000 or so distinct CDR3 sequences, about 60% seen once.

The chain joins TRBV10-1 to TRBJ2-5; D is uncertain. This TCR was sampled from a human donor who had recovered from COVID-19. Specimen: CD4+ T cells from blood, cultured in vitro. The DNA of the CDR3 is TGCGCCACTATTCCCTCCAGGTTAGGCGAAGAGACCCAGTACTTC. It is translated as CATIPSRLGEETQYF.